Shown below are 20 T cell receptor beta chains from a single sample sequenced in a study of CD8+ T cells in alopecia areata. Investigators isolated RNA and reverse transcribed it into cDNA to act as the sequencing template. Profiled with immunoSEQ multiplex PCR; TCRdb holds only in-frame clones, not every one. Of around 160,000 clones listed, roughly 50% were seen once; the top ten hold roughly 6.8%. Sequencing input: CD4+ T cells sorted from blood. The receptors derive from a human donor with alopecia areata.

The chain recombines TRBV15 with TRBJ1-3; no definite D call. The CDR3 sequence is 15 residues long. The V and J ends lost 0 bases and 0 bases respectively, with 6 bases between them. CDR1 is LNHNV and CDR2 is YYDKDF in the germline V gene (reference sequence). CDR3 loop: CATSRDPVSGNTIYF. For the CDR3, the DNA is TGTGCCACCAGCAGAGATCCGGTCTCTGGAAACACCATATATTTT. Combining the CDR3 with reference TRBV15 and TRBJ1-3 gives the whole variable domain DAMVIQNPRYQVTQFGKPVTLSCSQTLNHNVMYWYQQKSSQAPKLLFHYYDKDFNNEADTPDNFQSRRPNTSFCFLDIRSPGLGDTAMYLCATSRDPVSGNTIYFGEGSWLTVV.

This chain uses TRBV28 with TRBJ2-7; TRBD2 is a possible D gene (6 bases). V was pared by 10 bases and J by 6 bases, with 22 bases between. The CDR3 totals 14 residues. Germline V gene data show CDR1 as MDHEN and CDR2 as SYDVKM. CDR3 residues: CATTGMPGLGEQYF. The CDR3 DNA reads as TGTGCCACCACGGGGATGCCGGGACTTGGCGAGCAGTACTTC.

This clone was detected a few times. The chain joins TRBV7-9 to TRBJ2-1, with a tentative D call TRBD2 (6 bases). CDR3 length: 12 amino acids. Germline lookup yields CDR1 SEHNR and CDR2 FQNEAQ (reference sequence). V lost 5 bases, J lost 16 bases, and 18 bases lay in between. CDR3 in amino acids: CASSLDGSTRFF. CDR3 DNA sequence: TGTGCCAGCAGCCTAGACGGGAGCACGCGTTTCTTC. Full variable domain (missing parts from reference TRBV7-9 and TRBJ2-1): DTGVSQNPRHKITKRGQNVTFRCDPISEHNRLYWYRQTLGQGPEFLTYFQNEAQLEKSRLLSDRFSAERPKGSFSTLEIQRTEQGDSAMYLCASSLDGSTRFFGPGTRLTVL.

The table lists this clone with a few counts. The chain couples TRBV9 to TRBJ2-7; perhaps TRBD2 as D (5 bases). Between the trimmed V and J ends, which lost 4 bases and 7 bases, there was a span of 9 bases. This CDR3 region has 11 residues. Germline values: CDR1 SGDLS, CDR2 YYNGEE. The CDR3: CASSRRGEQYF. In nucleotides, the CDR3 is TGTGCCAGCAGCCGACGAGGGGAGCAGTACTTC.

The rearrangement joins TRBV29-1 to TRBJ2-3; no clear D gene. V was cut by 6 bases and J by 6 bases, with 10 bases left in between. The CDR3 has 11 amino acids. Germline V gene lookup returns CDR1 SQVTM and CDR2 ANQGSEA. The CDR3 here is CSVRLGDTQYF. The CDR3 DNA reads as TGCAGCGTCCGATTAGGGGATACGCAGTATTTT.

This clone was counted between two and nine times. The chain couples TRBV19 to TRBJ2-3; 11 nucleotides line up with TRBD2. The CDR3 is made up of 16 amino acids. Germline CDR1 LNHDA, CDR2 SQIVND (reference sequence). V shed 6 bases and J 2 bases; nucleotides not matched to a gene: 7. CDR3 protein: CASSRLAGGVTDTQYF. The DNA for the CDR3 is TGTGCCAGTAGCCGGCTAGCGGGAGGAGTCACAGATACGCAGTATTTT. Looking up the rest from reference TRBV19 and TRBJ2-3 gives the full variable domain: DGGITQSPKYLFRKEGQNVTLSCEQNLNHDAMYWYRQDPGQGLRLIYYSQIVNDFQKGDIAEGYSVSREKKESFPLTVTSAQKNPTAFYLCASSRLAGGVTDTQYFGPGTRLTVL.

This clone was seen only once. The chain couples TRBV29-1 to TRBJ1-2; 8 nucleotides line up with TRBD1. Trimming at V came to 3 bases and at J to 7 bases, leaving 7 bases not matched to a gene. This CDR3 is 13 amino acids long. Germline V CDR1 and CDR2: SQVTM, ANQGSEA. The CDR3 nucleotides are TGCAGCGTTGAGGTGCAGGGGGCGCGTGGCTACACCTTC. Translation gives CSVEVQGARGYTF.

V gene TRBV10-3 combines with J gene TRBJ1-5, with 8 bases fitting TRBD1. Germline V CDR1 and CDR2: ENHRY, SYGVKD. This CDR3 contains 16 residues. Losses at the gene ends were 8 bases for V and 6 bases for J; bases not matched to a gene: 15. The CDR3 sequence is CAISGQGAADGQPQHF. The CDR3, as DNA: TGTGCCATCTCGGGGCAGGGGGCGGCCGATGGTCAGCCCCAGCATTTT.

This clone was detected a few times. CDR3 amino acids: CASSPPGLEKLFF. CDR3 sequence (DNA): TGTGCCAGCTCACCTCCTGGGCTTGAAAAACTGTTTTTT. V gene TRBV18 combines with J gene TRBJ1-4; D is unresolved. V lost 3 bases and J 7 bases, leaving 9 bases between the germline ends. Germline values: CDR1 KGHSH, CDR2 LQKENI. The CDR3 runs to 13 residues.

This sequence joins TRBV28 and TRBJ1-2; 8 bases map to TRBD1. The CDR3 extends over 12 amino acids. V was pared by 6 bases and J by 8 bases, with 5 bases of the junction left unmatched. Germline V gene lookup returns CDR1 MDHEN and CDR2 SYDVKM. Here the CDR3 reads CASSRTGLGYTF. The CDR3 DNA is TGTGCCAGCAGCAGGACAGGGCTCGGCTACACCTTC.

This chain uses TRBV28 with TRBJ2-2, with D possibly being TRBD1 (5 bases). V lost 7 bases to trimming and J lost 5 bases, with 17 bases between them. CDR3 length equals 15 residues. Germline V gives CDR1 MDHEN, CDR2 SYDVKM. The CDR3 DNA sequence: TGTGCCAGCACCAACCCAGGGATTGGAACCGGGGAGCTGTTTTTT. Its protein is CASTNPGIGTGELFF. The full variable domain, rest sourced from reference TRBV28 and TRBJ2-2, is DVKVTQSSRYLVKRTGEKVFLECVQDMDHENMFWYRQDPGLGLRLIYFSYDVKMKEKGDIPEGYSVSREKKERFSLILESASTNQTSMYLCASTNPGIGTGELFFGEGSRLTVL.

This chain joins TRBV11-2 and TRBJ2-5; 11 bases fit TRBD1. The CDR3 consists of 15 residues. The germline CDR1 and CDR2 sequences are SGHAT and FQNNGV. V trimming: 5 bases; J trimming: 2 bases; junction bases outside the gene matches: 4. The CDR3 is CASSGRDRGQETQYF. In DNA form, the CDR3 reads TGTGCCAGCAGCGGTAGGGACAGGGGGCAAGAGACCCAGTACTTC.

The chain's CDR3 is CASSWPGQGGLRDTEAFF. CDR3 DNA sequence: TGTGCCAGCAGTTGGCCGGGACAGGGCGGTCTTCGGGACACTGAAGCTTTCTTT. This sequence joins TRBV7-8 and TRBJ1-1; 9 bases line up with TRBD1. The CDR3 runs to 18 residues. With V trimmed by 6 bases and J by 3 bases, 17 bases remained unmatched. The germline V gene has CDR1 SGHVS and CDR2 FQNEAQ.

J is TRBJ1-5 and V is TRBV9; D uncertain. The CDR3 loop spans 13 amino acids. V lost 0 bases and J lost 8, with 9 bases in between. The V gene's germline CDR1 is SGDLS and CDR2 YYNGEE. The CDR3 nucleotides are TGTGCCAGCAGCGTAGATGTTGCGGAGCCCCAGCATTTT. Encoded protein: CASSVDVAEPQHF.

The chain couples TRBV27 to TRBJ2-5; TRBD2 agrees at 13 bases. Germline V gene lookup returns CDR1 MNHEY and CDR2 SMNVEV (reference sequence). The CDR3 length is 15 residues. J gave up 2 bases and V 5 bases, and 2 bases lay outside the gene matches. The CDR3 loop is CASSRGLAGQETQYF. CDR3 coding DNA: TGTGCCAGCAGTCGGGGACTAGCGGGGCAAGAGACCCAGTACTTC.

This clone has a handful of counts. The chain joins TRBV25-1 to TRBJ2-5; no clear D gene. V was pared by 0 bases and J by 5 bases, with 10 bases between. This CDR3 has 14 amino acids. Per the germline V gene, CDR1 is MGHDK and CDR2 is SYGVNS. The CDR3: CASSEYWGRETQYF. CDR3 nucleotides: TGTGCCAGCAGTGAATATTGGGGAAGGGAGACCCAGTACTTC.

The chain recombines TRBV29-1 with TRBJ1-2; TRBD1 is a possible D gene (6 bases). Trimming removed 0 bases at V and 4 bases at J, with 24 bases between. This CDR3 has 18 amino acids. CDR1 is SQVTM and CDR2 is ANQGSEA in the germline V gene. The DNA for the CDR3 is TGCAGCGTTGAAGATTGGGGGCCCACGCTAGATCTTTTCTATGGCTACACCTTC. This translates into CSVEDWGPTLDLFYGYTF. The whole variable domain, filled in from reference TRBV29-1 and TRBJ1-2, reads SAVISQKPSRDICQRGTSLTIQCQVDSQVTMMFWYRQQPGQSLTLIATANQGSEATYESGFVIDKFPISRPNLTFSTLTVSNMSPEDSSIYLCSVEDWGPTLDLFYGYTFGSGTRLTVV.

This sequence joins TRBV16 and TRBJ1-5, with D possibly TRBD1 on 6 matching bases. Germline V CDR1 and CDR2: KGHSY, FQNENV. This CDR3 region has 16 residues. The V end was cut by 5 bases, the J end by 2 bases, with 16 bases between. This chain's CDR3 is CASSTRRGAGNQPQHF. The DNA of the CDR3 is TGTGCCAGCAGCACCCGTCGGGGGGCAGGCAATCAGCCCCAGCATTTT. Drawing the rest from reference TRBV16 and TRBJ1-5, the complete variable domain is GEEVAQTPKHLVRGEGQKAKLYCAPIKGHSYVFWYQQVLKNEFKFLISFQNENVFDETGMPKERFSAKCLPNSPCSLEIQATKLEDSAVYFCASSTRRGAGNQPQHFGDGTRLSIL.

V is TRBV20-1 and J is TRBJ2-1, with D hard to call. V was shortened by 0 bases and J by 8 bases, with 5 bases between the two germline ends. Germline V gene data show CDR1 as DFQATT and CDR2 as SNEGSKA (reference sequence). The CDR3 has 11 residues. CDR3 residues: CSARDIHEQFF. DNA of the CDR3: TGCAGTGCTAGAGATATTCATGAGCAGTTCTTC.

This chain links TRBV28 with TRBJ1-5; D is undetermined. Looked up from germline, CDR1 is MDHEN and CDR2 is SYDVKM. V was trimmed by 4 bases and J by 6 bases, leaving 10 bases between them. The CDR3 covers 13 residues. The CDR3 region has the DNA TGTGCCAGCAGTTCAGAGTGGGGTCAGCCCCAGCATTTT. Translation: CASSSEWGQPQHF.